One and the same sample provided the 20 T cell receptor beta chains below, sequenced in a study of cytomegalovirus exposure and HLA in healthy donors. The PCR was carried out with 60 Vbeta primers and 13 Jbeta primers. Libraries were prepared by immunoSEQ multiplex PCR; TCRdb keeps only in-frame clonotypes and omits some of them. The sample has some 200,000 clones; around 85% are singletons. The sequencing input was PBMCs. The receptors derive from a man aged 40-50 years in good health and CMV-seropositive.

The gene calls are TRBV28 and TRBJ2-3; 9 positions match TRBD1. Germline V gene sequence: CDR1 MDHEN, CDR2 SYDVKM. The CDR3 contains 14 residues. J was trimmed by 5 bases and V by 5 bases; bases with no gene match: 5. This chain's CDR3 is CASSLDRGGDTQYF. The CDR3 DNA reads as TGTGCCAGCAGTCTGGACAGGGGCGGAGATACGCAGTATTTT.

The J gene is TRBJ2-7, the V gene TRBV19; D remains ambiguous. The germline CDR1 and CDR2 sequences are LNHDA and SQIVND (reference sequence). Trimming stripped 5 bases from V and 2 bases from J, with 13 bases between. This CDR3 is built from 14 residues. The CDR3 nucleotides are TGTGCCAGTAGTCCAGACAACATACCCTACGAGCAGTACTTC. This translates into CASSPDNIPYEQYF. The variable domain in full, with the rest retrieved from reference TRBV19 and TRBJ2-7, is DGGITQSPKYLFRKEGQNVTLSCEQNLNHDAMYWYRQDPGQGLRLIYYSQIVNDFQKGDIAEGYSVSREKKESFPLTVTSAQKNPTAFYLCASSPDNIPYEQYFGPGTRLTVT.

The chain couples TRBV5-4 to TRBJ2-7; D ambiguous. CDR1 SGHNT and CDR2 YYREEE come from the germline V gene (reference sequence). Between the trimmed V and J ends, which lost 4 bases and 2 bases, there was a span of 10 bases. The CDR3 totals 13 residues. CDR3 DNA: TGTGCCAGCAGCCCCGGTGGGCCCTACGAGCAGTACTTC. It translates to CASSPGGPYEQYF. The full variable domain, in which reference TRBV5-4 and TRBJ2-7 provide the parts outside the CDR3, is ETGVTQSPTHLIKTRGQQVTLRCSSQSGHNTVSWYQQALGQGPQFIFQYYREEENGRGNFPPRFSGLQFPNYSSELNVNALELDDSALYLCASSPGGPYEQYFGPGTRLTVT.

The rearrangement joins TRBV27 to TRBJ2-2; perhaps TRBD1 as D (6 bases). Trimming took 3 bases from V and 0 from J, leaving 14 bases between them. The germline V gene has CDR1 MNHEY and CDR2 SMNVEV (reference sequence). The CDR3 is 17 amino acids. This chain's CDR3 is CASSLYGQRANTGELFF. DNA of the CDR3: TGTGCCAGCAGTTTGTACGGACAGAGGGCGAACACCGGGGAGCTGTTTTTT.

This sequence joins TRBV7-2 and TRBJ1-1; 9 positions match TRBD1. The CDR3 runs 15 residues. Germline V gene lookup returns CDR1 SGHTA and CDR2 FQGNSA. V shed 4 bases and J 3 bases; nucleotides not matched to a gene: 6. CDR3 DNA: TGTGCCAGCAGCTCTTTCGGGACAGGGCACACTGAAGCTTTCTTT. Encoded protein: CASSSFGTGHTEAFF.

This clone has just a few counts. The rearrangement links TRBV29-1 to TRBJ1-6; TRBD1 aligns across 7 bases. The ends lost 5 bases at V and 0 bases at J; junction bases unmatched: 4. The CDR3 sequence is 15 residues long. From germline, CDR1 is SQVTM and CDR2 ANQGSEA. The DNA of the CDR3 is TGCAGCGTTACGACAGGGAGCTCCTATAATTCACCCCTCCACTTT. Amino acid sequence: CSVTTGSSYNSPLHF.

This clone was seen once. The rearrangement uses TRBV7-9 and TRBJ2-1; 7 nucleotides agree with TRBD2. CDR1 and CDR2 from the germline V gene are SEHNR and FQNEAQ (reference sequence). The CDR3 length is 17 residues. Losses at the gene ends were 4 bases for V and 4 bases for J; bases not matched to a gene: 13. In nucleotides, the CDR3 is TGTGCCAGCAGCTCGCATTACAGACGGGGGGAATACAATGAGCAGTTCTTC. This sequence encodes CASSSHYRRGEYNEQFF.

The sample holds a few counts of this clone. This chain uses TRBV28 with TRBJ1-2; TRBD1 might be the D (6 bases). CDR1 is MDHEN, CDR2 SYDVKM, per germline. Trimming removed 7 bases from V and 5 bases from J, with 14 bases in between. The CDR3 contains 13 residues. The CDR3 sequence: CASTWGGGYGYTF. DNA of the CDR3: TGTGCCAGCACCTGGGGGGGCGGATATGGCTACACCTTC.

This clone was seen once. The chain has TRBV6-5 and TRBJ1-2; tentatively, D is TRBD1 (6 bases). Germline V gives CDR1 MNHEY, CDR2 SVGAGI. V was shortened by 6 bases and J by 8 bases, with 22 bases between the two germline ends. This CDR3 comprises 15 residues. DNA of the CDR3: TGTGCCAGCAGGCCCCCCGGGGGGCCAGGGTTCGGCTACACCTTC. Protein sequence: CASRPPGGPGFGYTF.

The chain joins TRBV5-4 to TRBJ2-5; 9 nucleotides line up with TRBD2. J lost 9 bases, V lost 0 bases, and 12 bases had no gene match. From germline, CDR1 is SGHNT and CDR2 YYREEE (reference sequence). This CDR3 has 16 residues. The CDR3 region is CASSLDRAGGPRAQYF. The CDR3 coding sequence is TGTGCCAGCAGCTTGGATAGGGCGGGGGGGCCGAGGGCCCAGTACTTC.

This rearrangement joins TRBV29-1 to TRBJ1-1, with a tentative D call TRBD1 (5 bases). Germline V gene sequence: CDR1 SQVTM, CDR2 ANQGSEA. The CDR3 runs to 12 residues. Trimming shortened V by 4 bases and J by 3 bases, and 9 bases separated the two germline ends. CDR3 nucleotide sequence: TGCAGCGTTGTCGGGGGGTACACTGAAGCTTTCTTT. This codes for CSVVGGYTEAFF.

The CDR3: CASSLEGAGANVLTF. DNA of the CDR3: TGCGCCAGCAGCTTGGAAGGGGCTGGGGCCAACGTCCTGACTTTC. The chain carries TRBV5-1 and TRBJ2-6, with D tentatively TRBD1 (5 bases). Between the trimmed V and J ends, which lost 0 bases and 2 bases, there was a span of 6 bases. In germline, CDR1 is SGHRS, CDR2 YFSETQ. This CDR3 is 15 amino acids long. Filled out from reference TRBV5-1 and TRBJ2-6, the complete variable domain reads KAGVTQTPRYLIKTRGQQVTLSCSPISGHRSVSWYQQTPGQGLQFLFEYFSETQRNKGNFPGRFSGRQFSNSRSEMNVSTLELGDSALYLCASSLEGAGANVLTFGAGSRLTVL.

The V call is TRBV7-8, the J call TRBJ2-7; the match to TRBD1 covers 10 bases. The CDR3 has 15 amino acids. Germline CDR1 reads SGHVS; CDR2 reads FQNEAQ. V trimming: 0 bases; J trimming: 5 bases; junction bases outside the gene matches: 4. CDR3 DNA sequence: TGTGCCAGCAGCTTAGCGGGGGACAGGGGCCACGAGCAGTACTTC. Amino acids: CASSLAGDRGHEQYF.

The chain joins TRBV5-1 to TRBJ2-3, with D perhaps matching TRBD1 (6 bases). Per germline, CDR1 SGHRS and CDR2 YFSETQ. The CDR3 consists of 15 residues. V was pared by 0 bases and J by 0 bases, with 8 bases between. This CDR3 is CASSLEQGSTDTQYF. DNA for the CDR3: TGCGCCAGCAGCTTGGAACAGGGAAGCACAGATACGCAGTATTTT. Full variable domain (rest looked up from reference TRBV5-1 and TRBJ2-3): KAGVTQTPRYLIKTRGQQVTLSCSPISGHRSVSWYQQTPGQGLQFLFEYFSETQRNKGNFPGRFSGRQFSNSRSEMNVSTLELGDSALYLCASSLEQGSTDTQYFGPGTRLTVL.

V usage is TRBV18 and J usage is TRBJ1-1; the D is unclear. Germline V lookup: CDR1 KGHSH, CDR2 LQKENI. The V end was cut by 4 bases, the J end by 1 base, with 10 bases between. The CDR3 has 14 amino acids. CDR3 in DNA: TGTGCCAGCTCACTGGAGACGGCGAACACTGAAGCTTTCTTT. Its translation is CASSLETANTEAFF.

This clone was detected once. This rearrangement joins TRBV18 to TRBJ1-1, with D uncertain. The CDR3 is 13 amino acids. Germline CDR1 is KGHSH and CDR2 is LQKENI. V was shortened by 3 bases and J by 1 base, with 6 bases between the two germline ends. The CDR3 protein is CASSPLGNTEAFF. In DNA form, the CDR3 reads TGTGCCAGCTCACCCCTAGGGAACACTGAAGCTTTCTTT.

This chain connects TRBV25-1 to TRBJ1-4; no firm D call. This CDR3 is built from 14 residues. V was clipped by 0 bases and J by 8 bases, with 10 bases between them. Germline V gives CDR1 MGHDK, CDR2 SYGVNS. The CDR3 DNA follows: TGTGCCAGCAGTGAATATACACATGGCGAAAAACTGTTTTTT. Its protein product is CASSEYTHGEKLFF.

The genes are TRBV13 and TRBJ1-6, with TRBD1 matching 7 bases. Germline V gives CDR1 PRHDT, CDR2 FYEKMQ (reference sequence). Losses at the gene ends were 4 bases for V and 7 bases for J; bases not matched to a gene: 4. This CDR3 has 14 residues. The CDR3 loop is CASSSRTGNSPLHF. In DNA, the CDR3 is TGTGCCAGCAGCTCTCGGACAGGCAATTCACCCCTCCACTTT.

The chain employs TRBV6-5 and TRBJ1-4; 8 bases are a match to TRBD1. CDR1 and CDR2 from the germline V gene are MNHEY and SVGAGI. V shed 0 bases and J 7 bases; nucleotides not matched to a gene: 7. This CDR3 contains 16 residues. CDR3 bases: TGTGCCAGCAGTTACTCGTGGACAGGGCAGGGTGAAAAACTGTTTTTT. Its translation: CASSYSWTGQGEKLFF.

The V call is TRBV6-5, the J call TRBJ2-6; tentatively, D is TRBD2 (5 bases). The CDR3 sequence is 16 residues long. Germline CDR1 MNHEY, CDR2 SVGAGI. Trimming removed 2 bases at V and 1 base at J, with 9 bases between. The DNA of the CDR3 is TGTGCCAGCAGTTACCTTCCGGGATCTGGGGCCAACGTCCTGACTTTC. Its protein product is CASSYLPGSGANVLTF.